This T cell receptor (beta chain) was captured by sequencing in a study of CD8 T cells in Susac syndrome. Random hexamers served to reverse transcribe roughly 0.5 to 1 ug RNA. From the immunoSEQ multiplex PCR reads, TCRdb called clonotypes with MiXCR, one entry per CDR3 protein. The sample gives more than 150,000 distinct CDR3 sequences, about 94% of which show up once; approximately 0.1% is in the top ten. This CDR3 has 14 residues. CDR1 MGHRA and CDR2 YSYEKL come from the germline V gene. Trimming stripped 1 base from V and 8 bases from J, with 11 bases between. The sequenced material came from CD4+ T cells from PBMCs. The sequence came from a human donor with Susac syndrome. This chain uses TRBV4-1 with TRBJ2-2; no clear D. This CDR3 reads CASSQAGNLGELFF. The CDR3 nucleotides are TGCGCCAGCAGCCAAGCGGGCAATCTGGGGGAGCTGTTTTTT.